Below, 15 T cell receptor beta chains from the same sample are listed, as sequenced in a study of glioma-infiltrating T cells after dendritic cell vaccination. Time point: after dendritic cell vaccination, including at tumor progression/relapse. Clones were sequenced by immunoSEQ multiplex PCR, and TCRdb holds only the in-frame ones, with some missing. This sample has 70,000 to 90,000 clones, with roughly four fifths found just once. The specimen comprised blood, sampled after dendritic cell vaccination. The receptors shown here come from a human donor with glioblastoma.

The rearrangement uses TRBV19 and TRBJ1-2, with D possibly being TRBD1 (5 bases). Germline lookup yields CDR1 LNHDA and CDR2 SQIVND (reference sequence). The CDR3 length is 13 residues. Between the trimmed V and J ends, which lost 8 bases and 2 bases, there was a span of 12 bases. DNA for the CDR3: TGTGCCAGTTCGGAGGGGATCAACTATGGCTACACCTTC. Its protein is CASSEGINYGYTF.

The genes are TRBV7-2 and TRBJ2-3; 10 bases agree with TRBD1. V lost 4 bases, J lost 8 bases, and 15 bases stayed unmatched. Germline-derived CDR1 and CDR2 are SGHTA and FQGNSA. The CDR3 runs to 17 residues. The chain's CDR3 is CASSSSGGQGYSGTQYF. The CDR3 DNA follows: TGTGCCAGCAGCTCCAGCGGGGGACAGGGGTACTCCGGTACGCAGTATTTT.

This sequence joins TRBV9 and TRBJ2-4; TRBD1 matches 10 bases. CDR3 length: 14 amino acids. Germline V gene sequence: CDR1 SGDLS, CDR2 YYNGEE. V lost 0 bases to trimming and J lost 9 bases; unmatched junction nucleotides: 3. Here the CDR3 reads CASSVAGQGGIQYF. In nucleotides, the CDR3 is TGTGCCAGCAGCGTAGCAGGACAGGGGGGCATTCAGTACTTC.

This clone appeared a single time. The V and J genes are TRBV15 and TRBJ2-7; TRBD1 agrees at 7 bases. The germline V gene has CDR1 LNHNV and CDR2 YYDKDF (reference sequence). V trimming: 2 bases; J trimming: 0 bases; junction bases outside the gene matches: 4. CDR3 length equals 15 residues. In nucleotides, the CDR3 is TGTGCCACCAGCAGACTCCGGGACAGCTCCTACGAGCAGTACTTC. This encodes CATSRLRDSSYEQYF. The full variable domain, rest sourced from reference TRBV15 and TRBJ2-7, is DAMVIQNPRYQVTQFGKPVTLSCSQTLNHNVMYWYQQKSSQAPKLLFHYYDKDFNNEADTPDNFQSRRPNTSFCFLDIRSPGLGDTAMYLCATSRLRDSSYEQYFGPGTRLTVT.

The chain uses TRBV6-5 and TRBJ1-1; 7 bases match TRBD1. The junction had 16 bases not matched to a gene; V was cut back by 10 bases and J by 11 bases. This CDR3 has 13 residues. Looked up from germline, CDR1 is MNHEY and CDR2 is SVGAGI. CDR3 sequence: CATYRGRGNRAFF. The DNA for the CDR3 is TGTGCCACCTACAGGGGCAGGGGTAACAGGGCTTTCTTT.

This clone showed up just a few times. The genes are TRBV7-2 and TRBJ1-5; D is possibly TRBD1 (5 bases). The V end lost 5 bases, the J end lost 4 bases, and 12 bases lay between the germline ends. Germline CDR1 is SGHTA and CDR2 is FQGNSA. There are 14 residues in the CDR3. CDR3 sequence (DNA): TGTGCCAGCAGCGTCCGGCAGGGTAATCAGCCCCAGCATTTT. This gives the protein CASSVRQGNQPQHF.

This chain uses TRBV7-3 with TRBJ1-1, with 11 bases that match TRBD1. This CDR3 region has 15 residues. The germline V gene has CDR1 SGHTA and CDR2 FQGTGA. The trim removed 5 bases at V and 1 base at J, leaving 3 bases unmatched. The DNA of the CDR3 is TGTGCCAGCAGCGAAGGGACAGGGGGGAACACTGAAGCTTTCTTT. Translating gives CASSEGTGGNTEAFF. Using reference TRBV7-3 and TRBJ1-1 for the parts outside the CDR3, the full variable domain is GAGVSQTPSNKVTEKGKYVELRCDPISGHTALYWYRQSLGQGPEFLIYFQGTGAADDSGLPNDRFFAVRPEGSVSTLKIQRTERGDSAVYLCASSEGTGGNTEAFFGQGTRLTVV.

The chain recombines TRBV7-2 with TRBJ1-1; no clear D. Germline CDR1 is SGHTA and CDR2 is FQGNSA. V lost 1 base, J lost 1 base, and 7 bases lay in between. CDR3 length: 14 residues. DNA of the CDR3: TGTGCCAGCAGCTTAGTTAGTAGGAACACTGAAGCTTTCTTT. Translation gives CASSLVSRNTEAFF.

V is TRBV7-6 and J is TRBJ2-2; TRBD2 aligns across 11 bases. Germline CDR1 reads SGHVS; CDR2 reads FNYEAQ. This CDR3 spans 15 amino acids. The junction had 4 bases not matched to a gene; V was cut back by 4 bases and J by 6 bases. For the CDR3, the DNA is TGTGCCAGCAGCTCTACTAGCGGGGGATCCGGGGAGCTGTTTTTT. Translated: CASSSTSGGSGELFF.

The gene calls are TRBV6-5 and TRBJ2-1; TRBD2 matches 8 bases. The CDR3 is 15 amino acids. V shed 5 bases and J 4 bases; nucleotides not matched to a gene: 7. Germline values: CDR1 MNHEY, CDR2 SVGAGI. The CDR3 here is CASSPLAGTYNEQFF. The CDR3 DNA sequence: TGTGCCAGCAGTCCCTTAGCGGGGACATACAATGAGCAGTTCTTC.

This clone is a singleton in its sample. This rearrangement joins TRBV5-1 to TRBJ1-1; D not certain. The CDR3 has 14 amino acids. Germline V gives CDR1 SGHRS, CDR2 YFSETQ. The V and J ends lost 1 base and 5 bases respectively, with 12 bases between them. This chain's CDR3 is CASSLTAGSTEAFF. The CDR3 coding sequence is TGCGCCAGCAGCTTGACGGCTGGGAGTACTGAAGCTTTCTTT.

The V gene is TRBV5-1, the J gene TRBJ2-1, with TRBD2 identical over 9 bases. Germline CDR1 is SGHRS and CDR2 is YFSETQ. Trimming took 0 bases from V and 8 from J; bases not matched to a gene: 6. This CDR3 has 15 residues. CDR3 sequence: CASSLDAGGWDEQFF. The CDR3 nucleotides are TGCGCCAGCAGCTTGGATGCGGGGGGGTGGGATGAGCAGTTCTTC. Variable domain in full (rest from reference TRBV5-1 and TRBJ2-1): KAGVTQTPRYLIKTRGQQVTLSCSPISGHRSVSWYQQTPGQGLQFLFEYFSETQRNKGNFPGRFSGRQFSNSRSEMNVSTLELGDSALYLCASSLDAGGWDEQFFGPGTRLTVL.

V is TRBV30 and J is TRBJ1-2; TRBD1 is a possible D gene (5 bases). With 0 bases removed from V and 6 bases from J, the gap between germline ends came to 11 bases. The CDR3 totals 13 residues. Per the germline V gene, CDR1 is GTSNPN and CDR2 is SVGIG (reference sequence). The CDR3 DNA sequence: TGTGCCTGGAGTGTACGGGACTTCCATGGCTACACCTTC. Encoded protein: CAWSVRDFHGYTF. Combining the CDR3 with reference TRBV30 and TRBJ1-2 gives the whole variable domain SQTIHQWPATLVQPVGSPLSLECTVEGTSNPNLYWYRQAAGRGLQLLFYSVGIGQISSEVPQNLSASRPQDRQFILSSKKLLLSDSGFYLCAWSVRDFHGYTFGSGTRLTVV.

This clone was found many times. V gene TRBV5-4 combines with J gene TRBJ2-3, with a weak D call TRBD2 (6 bases). Between the trimmed V and J ends, which lost 4 bases and 6 bases, there was a span of 12 bases. The CDR3 loop spans 13 amino acids. Germline V gene sequence: CDR1 SGHNT, CDR2 YYREEE (reference sequence). CDR3 in DNA: TGTGCCAGCAGCCAGACTAGTTCCGATACGCAGTATTTT. As protein: CASSQTSSDTQYF.

V is TRBV2 and J is TRBJ1-2, with D perhaps matching TRBD1 (6 bases). This CDR3 is 16 amino acids long. In germline, CDR1 is SNHLY, CDR2 FYNNEI. V was trimmed by 0 bases and J by 8 bases, leaving 19 bases between them. Here the CDR3 DNA reads TGTGCCAGCAGTGAAGCGCAGGGGTTCGCGGGTCTGGGCTACACCTTC. Translated: CASSEAQGFAGLGYTF.